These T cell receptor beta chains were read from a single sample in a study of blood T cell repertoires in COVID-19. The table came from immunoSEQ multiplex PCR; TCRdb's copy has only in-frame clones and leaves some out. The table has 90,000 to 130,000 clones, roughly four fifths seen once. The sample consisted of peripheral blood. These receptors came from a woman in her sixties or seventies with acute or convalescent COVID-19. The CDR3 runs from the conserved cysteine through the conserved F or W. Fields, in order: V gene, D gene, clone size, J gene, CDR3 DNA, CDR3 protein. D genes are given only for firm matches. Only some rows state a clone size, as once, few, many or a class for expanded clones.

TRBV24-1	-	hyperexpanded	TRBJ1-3	TGTGCCAACAAGGGACAATTTTTTCGAAACACCATATATTTT	CANKGQFFRNTIYF
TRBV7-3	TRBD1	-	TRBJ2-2	TGTGCCAGCAGCTCTCCCCGACAGGGTAACACCGGGGAGCTGTTTTTT	CASSSPRQGNTGELFF
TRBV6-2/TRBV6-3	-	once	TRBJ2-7	TGTGCCAGCAGTGTACAGGGTCCCGGCTACGAGCAGTACTTC	CASSVQGPGYEQYF
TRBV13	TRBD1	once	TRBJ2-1	TGTGCCAGCAGAAGTAGCGGACAGGGCAATGAGCAGTTCTTC	CASRSSGQGNEQFF
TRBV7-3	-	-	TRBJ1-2	TGTGCCAGCAGCCCAGGGCCTGAAAGTTACTATGGCTACACCTTC	CASSPGPESYYGYTF
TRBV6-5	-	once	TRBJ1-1	TGTGCCAGCATCCAAGGGGGGGCGGGCACTGAAGCTTTCTTT	CASIQGGAGTEAFF
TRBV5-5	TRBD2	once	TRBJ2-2	TGTGCCAGCAGCTTGCTGGCGGGGGTGGTCGGGGAGCTGTTTTTT	CASSLLAGVVGELFF
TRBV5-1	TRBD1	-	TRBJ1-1	TGCGCCAGCAGCTTCGGACAGGGATTGAACACTGAAGCTTTCTTT	CASSFGQGLNTEAFF
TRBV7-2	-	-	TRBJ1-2	TGTGCCAGCAGCTCTAGTGGTGGAAACTATGGCTACACCTTC	CASSSSGGNYGYTF
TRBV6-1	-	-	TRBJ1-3	TGTGCCAGCAGTGAAGCGTGGGGGCCGGGAAACACCATATATTTT	CASSEAWGPGNTIYF
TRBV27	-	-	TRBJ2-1	TGTGCCAGCAGCAATTTGAGGACTCAGCAGTTCTTC	CASSNLRTQQFF
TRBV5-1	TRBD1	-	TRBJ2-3	TGCGCCAGCAGCTTGGGCCCCAGGACAGGGACAGATACGCAGTATTTT	CASSLGPRTGTDTQYF
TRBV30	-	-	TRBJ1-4	TGTGCCTGGAGTGTAGAGGGGACTTGGGGCACAACTAATGAAAAACTGTTTTTT	CAWSVEGTWGTTNEKLFF
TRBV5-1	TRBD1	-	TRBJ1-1	TGCGCCAGCAGCAGGGACAGGGGGTTGAACACTGAAGCTTTCTTT	CASSRDRGLNTEAFF
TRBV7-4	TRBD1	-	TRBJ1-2	TGTGCCAGCAGCTTAAGCAGGGGGCGAGGCTACACCTTC	CASSLSRGRGYTF
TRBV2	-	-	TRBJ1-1	TGTGCCAGCAGTAGCTACTCTTCGAACACTGAAGCTTTCTTT	CASSSYSSNTEAFF
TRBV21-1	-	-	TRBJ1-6	TGTGCCAGCACCTATTTCTCCAGGGATTCAAGCAGAAAGAATTCACCCCTCCACTTT	CASTYFSRDSSRKNSPLHF
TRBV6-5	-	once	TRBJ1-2	TGTGCCAGCAGAAACCAGAACTATGGCTACACCTTC	CASRNQNYGYTF
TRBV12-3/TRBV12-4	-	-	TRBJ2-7	TGTGCCAGCAGCCTAGGTTACGAGCAGTACTTC	CASSLGYEQYF
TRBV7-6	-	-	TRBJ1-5	TGTGCCAGCAGCGAATCCTACACCCGGGGAGGCAATCAGCCCCAGCATTTT	CASSESYTRGGNQPQHF
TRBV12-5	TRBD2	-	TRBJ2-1	TGTGCTAGTGGTTTAGCGGGGATTGAGCAGTTCTTC	CASGLAGIEQFF
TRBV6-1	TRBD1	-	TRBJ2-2	TGTGCCAGCAGAACCGGGACAGGGGCCACCGGGGAGCTGTTTTTT	CASRTGTGATGELFF
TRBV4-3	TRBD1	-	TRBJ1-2	TGCGCCAGCAGCCAAGATATGGGACAGGGGATCCGGAACTATGGCTACACCTTC	CASSQDMGQGIRNYGYTF
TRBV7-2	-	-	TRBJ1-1	TGTGCCAGCAACGGGACTGAAGCTTTCTTT	CASNGTEAFF
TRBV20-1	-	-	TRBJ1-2	TGCAGTGCTATCCGGAACTATGGCTACACCTTC	CSAIRNYGYTF
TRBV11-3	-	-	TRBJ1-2	TGTGCCAGCAGCTTAGATCACGTCGAGCAGGGGGGCTACACCTTC	CASSLDHVEQGGYTF
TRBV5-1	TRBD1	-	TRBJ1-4	TGCGCCAGCAGCTCGGGGACAGGCGAAAAACTGTTTTTT	CASSSGTGEKLFF
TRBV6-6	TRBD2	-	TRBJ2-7	TGTGCCAGCAGTTACTCGAAAACTAGCGGGGGCTACGAGCAGTACTTC	CASSYSKTSGGYEQYF
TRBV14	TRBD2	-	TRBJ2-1	TGTGCCAGCAGCCTGAGGACTAGCGGGGGGGCGTCCTACAATGAGCAGTTCTTC	CASSLRTSGGASYNEQFF
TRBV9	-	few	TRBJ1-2	TGTGCCAGCAGCACACTAACAGGGATTGACAGTGATGGCTACACCTTC	CASSTLTGIDSDGYTF
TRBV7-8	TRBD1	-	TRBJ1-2	TGTGCCAGCAGCTATTCCGGGACAGGGACTAACTATGGCTACACCTTC	CASSYSGTGTNYGYTF
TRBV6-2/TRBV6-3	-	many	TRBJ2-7	TGTGCCAGCAGTTACTTCCGGGACTCCACCTACGAGCAGTACTTC	CASSYFRDSTYEQYF
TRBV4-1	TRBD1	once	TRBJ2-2	TGCGCCAGCAGACTCGGGACAGGGACCGTCGTCACCGGGGAGCTGTTTTTT	CASRLGTGTVVTGELFF
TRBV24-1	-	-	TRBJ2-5	TGTGCCACCAGTGAACCCCGGGTGGAGACCCAGTACTTC	CATSEPRVETQYF
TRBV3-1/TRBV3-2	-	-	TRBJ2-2	TGTGCCAGCAGCCCGTTTAGACGGGGGCTGTTTTTT	CASSPFRRGLFF
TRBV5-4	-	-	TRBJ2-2	TGTGCCAGCAGCTTGAGGCAGGGGCACGGGGAGCTGTTTTTT	CASSLRQGHGELFF
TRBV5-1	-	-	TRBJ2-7	TGCGCCAGCAGCTCGACAGCTTACTCCTACGAGCAGTACTTC	CASSSTAYSYEQYF
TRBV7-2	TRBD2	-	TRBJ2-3	TGTGCCAGCAGCACCGGACTAGCGGTTACTAGCACAGATACGCAGTATTTT	CASSTGLAVTSTDTQYF
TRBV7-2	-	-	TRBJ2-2	TGTGCCAGCAGCCCCCAGTGGAGGGCGGCCGGGGAGCTGTTTTTT	CASSPQWRAAGELFF
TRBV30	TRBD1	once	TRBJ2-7	TGTGCCTGGAGTGCCACAGGACAGGGAAGCTACGAGCAGTACTTC	CAWSATGQGSYEQYF
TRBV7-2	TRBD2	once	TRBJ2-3	TGTGCCAGCAGCTTAGCGGGACTAGCGGGGGGACCTAGCACAGATACGCAGTATTTT	CASSLAGLAGGPSTDTQYF
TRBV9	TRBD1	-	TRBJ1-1	TGTGCCAGCAGCGCCCCGCTAGGGACAGGCGAAAACACTGAAGCTTTCTTT	CASSAPLGTGENTEAFF
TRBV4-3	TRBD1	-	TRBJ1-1	TGCGCCAGCAGGAGACAGGGGAACACTGAAGCTTTCTTT	CASRRQGNTEAFF
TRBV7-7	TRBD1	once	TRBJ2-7	TGTGCCAGCAGCCCCGGACAGGGGGCCGGGTACGAGCAGTACTTC	CASSPGQGAGYEQYF
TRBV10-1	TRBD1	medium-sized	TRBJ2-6	TGCGCCAGCAGTCCTCCGGGACAGGACTCTGGGGCCAACGTCCTGACTTTC	CASSPPGQDSGANVLTF
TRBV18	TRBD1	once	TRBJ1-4	TGTGCCAGCCACACCGGACAGGGTGATGAAAAACTGTTTTTT	CASHTGQGDEKLFF
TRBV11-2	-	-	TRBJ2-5	TGTGCCAGCAGCTTAACGACTGCCCAGTACTTC	CASSLTTAQYF
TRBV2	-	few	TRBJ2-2	TGTGCCAGCAGTGCTCTAGTGAGCGCCGGGGAGCTGTTTTTT	CASSALVSAGELFF
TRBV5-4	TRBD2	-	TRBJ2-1	TGTGCCAGCAGCCCGAGCAGTAGCGGGGGGGCCGGAGAGCAGTTCTTC	CASSPSSSGGAGEQFF
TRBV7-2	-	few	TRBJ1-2	TGTGCCAGCAGCTTCAGGGCGAATAACTATGGCTACACCTTC	CASSFRANNYGYTF
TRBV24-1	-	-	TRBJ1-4	TGTGCCACCAGTGATGGGGCAGGGTTGGAAGAAAAACTGTTTTTT	CATSDGAGLEEKLFF
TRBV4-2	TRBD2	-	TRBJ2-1	TGTGCCAGCAGCCACGGGACTAGCGGGGGCGGTGAGCAGTTCTTC	CASSHGTSGGGEQFF
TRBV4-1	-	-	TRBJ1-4	TGCGCCAGCAGCCTCGCGGCCCAAGAGGAAAAACTGTTTTTT	CASSLAAQEEKLFF